This is a list of T cell receptor beta chains from one sample in a study of cytomegalovirus exposure and HLA in healthy donors. Some clones are missing from TCRdb's copy, which holds only in-frame ones; the method was immunoSEQ multiplex PCR. In the table there are about 160,000 clones, about four fifths of which are singletons. The sequenced sample was PBMCs. The receptors stem from a woman aged 45-60 years in good health and CMV-seropositive. Both conserved end residues are part of each CDR3. Fields, in order: clone size, J gene, V gene, D gene, CDR3 DNA, CDR3 protein. A D gene is named only where the DNA matches it firmly. Not every row has a clone size; where given, it reads once, few, many or a size class.

.,TRBJ2-2,TRBV7-2,TRBD1,TGTGCCAGCAGCCCCCGAACAGGGGATACCGGGGAGCTGTTTTTT,CASSPRTGDTGELFF
.,TRBJ2-3,TRBV29-1,TRBD1,TGCAGCGTTGGACAGGGACAACCAGATACGCAGTATTTT,CSVGQGQPDTQYF
.,TRBJ1-1,TRBV6-5,.,TGTGCCAGCAGTTACAAGGCAGGATCTGAAGCTTTCTTT,CASSYKAGSEAFF
.,TRBJ2-3,TRBV5-4,.,TGTGCCAGCAGCTTGGTCGGTAGATACAGAGATACGCAGTATTTT,CASSLVGRYRDTQYF
.,TRBJ2-7,TRBV5-6,.,TGTGCCAGCAGCTTGGGCGCCTACGAGCAGTACTTC,CASSLGAYEQYF
.,TRBJ2-7,TRBV7-2,.,TGTGCCAGCCAAACCTACTACGAGCAGTACTTC,CASQTYYEQYF
.,TRBJ2-1,TRBV5-1,.,TGCGCCAGCAGCCTCGGGACACTTTACAATGAGCAGTTCTTC,CASSLGTLYNEQFF
.,TRBJ2-3,TRBV2,.,TGTGCCAGCAATTTGGGAGGACTCGATAGCACAGATACGCAGTATTTT,CASNLGGLDSTDTQYF
.,TRBJ2-3,TRBV7-2,TRBD2,TGTGCCAGCAGCTCGGTAGCGGGGGGCATAACAGATACGCAGTATTTT,CASSSVAGGITDTQYF
.,TRBJ1-1,TRBV5-4,TRBD1,TGTGCCAGCAGCTCTAAGGACAGGGACACTGAAGCTTTCTTT,CASSSKDRDTEAFF
.,TRBJ2-5,TRBV27,.,TGTGCCAGCGGCGAGGGCCGGGGTGGGGAGACCCAGTACTTC,CASGEGRGGETQYF
.,TRBJ1-2,TRBV29-1,.,TGCAGCGTTGAAGACGTTTTGACAGGTATAAACTATGGCTACACCTTC,CSVEDVLTGINYGYTF
once,TRBJ1-5,TRBV7-2,TRBD1,TGTGCCAGCAGCCGGGACAGAAATCAGCCCCAGCATTTT,CASSRDRNQPQHF
.,TRBJ2-7,TRBV15,TRBD1,TGTGCCACCAGCCCGAACGCCGGGACAGATTACGAGCAGTACTTC,CATSPNAGTDYEQYF
few,TRBJ1-1,TRBV7-8,.,TGTGCCAGCAGCCTTCTCGGGGAGAACACTGAAGCTTTCTTT,CASSLLGENTEAFF
.,TRBJ2-7,TRBV18,.,TGTGCCAGCTCACCGATCGGGTACGAGCAGTACTTC,CASSPIGYEQYF
.,TRBJ1-5,TRBV5-1,TRBD1,TGCGCCAGCAGCCCGGGGACAGCGTTAAGTAATCAGCCCCAGCATTTT,CASSPGTALSNQPQHF
.,TRBJ1-1,TRBV14,TRBD1,TGTGCCAGCAGCCAAGCACAGGGGTTTGAAGCTTTCTTT,CASSQAQGFEAFF
.,TRBJ2-7,TRBV5-1,TRBD2,TGCGCCAGCAGCCCATTTCCCATTAGCGGGGACTCCTACGAGCAGTACTTC,CASSPFPISGDSYEQYF
.,TRBJ2-5,TRBV19,TRBD1,TGTGCCAGTAGAAAAACCGGGACAGGGGATTCCAAGACCCAGTACTTC,CASRKTGTGDSKTQYF
.,TRBJ2-1,TRBV5-1,TRBD2,TGCGCCAGCAGGACTGGGGGGGTATCCTACAATGAGCAGTTCTTC,CASRTGGVSYNEQFF
.,TRBJ2-3,TRBV6-4,.,TGTGCCAGCCGGTTGTCTCTTAGCACAGATACGCAGTATTTT,CASRLSLSTDTQYF
.,TRBJ2-7,TRBV7-3,.,TGTGCCAGCAGCTTATATGGGGGCGCCTCCTACGAGCAGTACTTC,CASSLYGGASYEQYF
few,TRBJ1-3,TRBV5-6,.,TGTGCCAGCAGCTTGACCCCAGGGGCAGGCACCATATATTTT,CASSLTPGAGTIYF
.,TRBJ2-2,TRBV7-2,TRBD1,TGTGCCAGCAGCTTAGGGGGGACAGGGAACACCGGGGAGCTGTTTTTT,CASSLGGTGNTGELFF
.,TRBJ2-1,TRBV27,TRBD2,TGTGCCAGCAGTTTATATAGCGGGAGGGATTACAATGAGCAGTTCTTC,CASSLYSGRDYNEQFF
.,TRBJ2-1,TRBV5-6,.,TGTGCCAGCAGCTTGAGGATGACCCAGAGGAATGAGCAGTTCTTC,CASSLRMTQRNEQFF
.,TRBJ1-5,TRBV9,TRBD1,TGTGCCAGCAGCGACGGTACAGGGGGCGTAATACAGCCCCAGCATTTT,CASSDGTGGVIQPQHF
.,TRBJ1-2,TRBV6-5,TRBD1,TGTGCCAGCAGTAGGGACAGGCCGAACTATGGCTACACCTTC,CASSRDRPNYGYTF
once,TRBJ2-1,TRBV28,TRBD2,TGTGCCAGCAGCCCCCATAGGCTAGCGGGAGGGTTGAGGAGGGAGCAGTTCTTC,CASSPHRLAGGLRREQFF
once,TRBJ1-4,TRBV28,.,TGTGCCAGCAGGGCAGGGAAAATAGCAAAACTGTTTTTT,CASRAGKIAKLFF
.,TRBJ1-2,TRBV27,.,TGTGCCAGCAGTTTAAAAAGTCCCGGGTCCTATGGCTACACCTTC,CASSLKSPGSYGYTF
.,TRBJ2-5,TRBV7-8,.,TGTGCCAGCAGCTTAGCACGGGAGACCCAGTACTTC,CASSLARETQYF
once,TRBJ2-2,TRBV5-5,.,TGTGCCAGCAGCCCGTGGAGCACCGGGGAGCTGTTTTTT,CASSPWSTGELFF
.,TRBJ1-5,TRBV5-1,.,TGCGCCAGCAGCTTGGGACTTAATCAGCCCCAGCATTTT,CASSLGLNQPQHF
once,TRBJ2-5,TRBV28,TRBD2,TGTGCCAGCACTGGGGGGGGGAAAGAGACCCAGTACTTC,CASTGGGKETQYF
once,TRBJ1-1,TRBV7-3,TRBD1,TGTGCCAGCAGCTTAGACAGGGCAGGAACTGAAGCTTTCTTT,CASSLDRAGTEAFF
.,TRBJ1-1,TRBV6-6,TRBD1,TGTGCCAGCAGTACCACCGGGACAGGGGGTACTGAAGCTTTCTTT,CASSTTGTGGTEAFF
.,TRBJ1-5,TRBV7-6,.,TGTGCCAGCAGCGCTGGAGTAGGGAGGAATCAGCCCCAGCATTTT,CASSAGVGRNQPQHF
.,TRBJ1-2,TRBV15,.,TGTGCCACCAGCAGAGATCTTTTATCCCCTATCACAGATGGCTACACCTTC,CATSRDLLSPITDGYTF
.,TRBJ1-1,TRBV27,TRBD1,TGTGCCAGCAGTCAAGGGACAGGGGGCGGAAGGACTGAAGCTTTCTTT,CASSQGTGGGRTEAFF
.,TRBJ1-5,TRBV27,TRBD1,TGTGCCAGCAGTCCGGACAGGGGCTATCAGCCCCAGCATTTT,CASSPDRGYQPQHF
.,TRBJ2-1,TRBV7-2,.,TGTGCCAGCAGCTTAGATCCTAGTGGCACCTACAATGAGCAGTTCTTC,CASSLDPSGTYNEQFF
.,TRBJ1-2,TRBV7-2,.,TGTGCCAGCAGCTCGGGACTGACATGGGGCTACACCTTC,CASSSGLTWGYTF
once,TRBJ1-5,TRBV29-1,.,TGCAGCGTGGGGTCGGACGGGGGTCAGCCCCAGCATTTT,CSVGSDGGQPQHF
.,TRBJ1-2,TRBV7-9,.,TGTGCCAGCAGCTTACTGGGACACCAAAACTATGGCTACACCTTC,CASSLLGHQNYGYTF
.,TRBJ2-7,TRBV5-4,.,TGTGCCAGCAGCTTGGCCCCAGGGGCACACGAGCAGTACTTC,CASSLAPGAHEQYF
.,TRBJ2-1,TRBV28,TRBD2,TGTGCCAGCAGTCTAGCGGGAGATTTTGGGAATGAGCAGTTCTTC,CASSLAGDFGNEQFF
.,TRBJ1-2,TRBV19,.,TGTGCCAGTACCAATTTCCCACAGGGCTATGGCTACACCTTC,CASTNFPQGYGYTF
.,TRBJ2-5,TRBV2,.,TGTGCCAGCAGTGAACTAACAGCCCAAGAGACCCAGTACTTC,CASSELTAQETQYF
.,TRBJ1-2,TRBV5-1,.,TGCGCCAGCAGCCCAGGAGGCGGGGCGTACTATGGCTACACCTTC,CASSPGGGAYYGYTF
.,TRBJ2-3,TRBV7-2,.,TGTGCCAGCAGCTTTTTGGGAGGCCTTCCCTCAGATACGCAGTATTTT,CASSFLGGLPSDTQYF
.,TRBJ2-1,TRBV9,.,TGTGCCAGCAGCTCGGGGGAGTTCTCTGTGGGGCAGTTCTTC,CASSSGEFSVGQFF
.,TRBJ1-4,TRBV25-1,.,TGTGCCAGCAGTTCAGGGCGGACTAATGAAAAACTGTTTTTT,CASSSGRTNEKLFF
.,TRBJ1-2,TRBV2,.,TGTGCCAGCGGACCGAATTGGGGGGACTATGGCTACACCTTC,CASGPNWGDYGYTF
.,TRBJ2-1,TRBV7-2,TRBD2,TGTGCCAGCAGCACGACCGGGACTAGGGGGTACGGTGAGCAGTTCTTC,CASSTTGTRGYGEQFF
.,TRBJ2-7,TRBV11-2,TRBD1,TGTGCCAGCAGCCCCGGGACAGTCCTGGGGAGCGAGCAGTACTTC,CASSPGTVLGSEQYF
.,TRBJ1-2,TRBV30,.,TGTGCCTGGACCCCGGGGTGGGCCTATGGCTACACCTTC,CAWTPGWAYGYTF
once,TRBJ1-6,TRBV7-9,.,TGTGCCAGCAATGGGGAGGGGAATTCACCCCTCCACTTT,CASNGEGNSPLHF